This entry concerns a single TCR beta chain. Its cognate antigen has yet to be identified. No base quality information exists; no much larger clone differs at one position. This sample was taken from a study of blood T cell repertoires in COVID-19 (dated by TCRdb to the early 2020s). As for the study more broadly: Collaborator samples came from the United States, Italy and Spain and covered acute and convalescent phases of COVID-19. The material from the prospective study consisted of cDNA or gDNA derived from T cells, B-cell-depleted T cells, or PBMCs. The dataset comprised deeply sampled blood TCRbeta repertoires from subjects exposed to, actively infected with, or recovered from COVID-19. The repertoires were released in a freely available public database meant as a resource for research on the immune response to SARS-CoV-2. The samples were drawn from two sources: the first 160 participants of the ongoing ImmuneRACE study, and 1,200 or so subjects contributed by 6 global collaborators. The sample metadata nearly always contained a de-identified subject ID, COVID-19 status, age in years and sex. HLA class I and class II types, where available, came from metadata supplied by the sample provider rather than from assay-based typing.

V is shortened by 4 bases, J by 8 bases, and the region joining them spans 17 bases. Per the germline V gene, LGHNA is the CDR1 and YSLEER is the CDR2. Spanning cysteine to phenylalanine, the CDR3 consists of 15 amino acids. The kept DNA is CDR3 alone, 45 bases in frame from the first base. TCRbeta CDR3 regions were amplified from genomic DNA using the immunoSEQ Assay, a bias-controlled multiplex PCR. Regarding the original processing steps: The number of nucleated cells in each sample was estimated from the amplification of reference gene primers within the assay. To quantify the absolute abundance of each unique TCRbeta CDR3 rearrangement, sequence reads were collapsed and filtered. Productive Simpson clonality was computed per sample as the square root of Simpson's diversity index over productive rearrangements. TCRdb provides this immuneACCESS table in a form limited to in-frame rearrangements. Some clones are lacking; in checked studies, under half of them reflect an unresolved V gene, and why the rest are absent is not known. D and trimming come from the DNA, and the V and J calls and clone size come from that table. In all, the sample holds 25,000 to 40,000 clones, and roughly 91% of those were seen once. Around an eighth of the sample goes to the ten largest clones.

Each collaborating institution followed its own protocols to collect whole blood in K2EDTA tubes. For TCRbeta analysis, collaborator samples were shipped as frozen whole blood, as isolated PBMCs, or as DNA extracted from either sample type. Study-wide conclusions, independent of this receptor: How much clinical and demographic metadata was included differed by source and by participant, and the metadata was provided uncurated.

The sequence derives from a man aged 55 to 70 with active COVID-19. Sample: peripheral blood. The V and J segments used are TRBV4-3 and TRBJ2-2; the D gene is possibly TRBD2, with 6 bases matching. CDR3 reads: CASSPRIAGTGELFF. Here is the DNA: TGCGCCAGCAGCCCCCGAATTGCAGGGACTGGGGAGCTGTTTTTT.